This T cell receptor beta chain was found in a study of cytomegalovirus exposure and HLA in healthy donors. Study-wide findings and caveats: It was confirmed in vitro that three of the CMV-associated chains were specific for CMV antigens. Researchers counted over 150 TCR beta chains as cytomegalovirus-associated. Most TCR sequences were seen very rarely across donors, but some public TCRs occurred in many.

Sequenced by immunoSEQ multiplex PCR; TCRdb stores in-frame clones only, minus some. The data show about 79,000 clones, 80% to 95% seen once. Remarks on this clone: Its antigen is as yet unknown.

Germline CDR1 reads WSHSY; CDR2 reads SAAADI. This CDR3 comprises 13 residues. The V end lost 0 bases, the J end lost 8 bases, and 9 bases lay between the germline ends. The validation cohort, a group of over a hundred subjects, included the donors and was separate from the approximately 680-subject first cohort. This chain joins TRBV10-2 and TRBJ2-3; no definite D call. Sequenced input: PBMCs. The receptor was derived from a young woman in good health and CMV-seronegative. The CDR3 protein is CASSESYSRTQYF. The CDR3 DNA is TGCGCCAGCAGTGAGTCATACTCCCGTACGCAGTATTTT.